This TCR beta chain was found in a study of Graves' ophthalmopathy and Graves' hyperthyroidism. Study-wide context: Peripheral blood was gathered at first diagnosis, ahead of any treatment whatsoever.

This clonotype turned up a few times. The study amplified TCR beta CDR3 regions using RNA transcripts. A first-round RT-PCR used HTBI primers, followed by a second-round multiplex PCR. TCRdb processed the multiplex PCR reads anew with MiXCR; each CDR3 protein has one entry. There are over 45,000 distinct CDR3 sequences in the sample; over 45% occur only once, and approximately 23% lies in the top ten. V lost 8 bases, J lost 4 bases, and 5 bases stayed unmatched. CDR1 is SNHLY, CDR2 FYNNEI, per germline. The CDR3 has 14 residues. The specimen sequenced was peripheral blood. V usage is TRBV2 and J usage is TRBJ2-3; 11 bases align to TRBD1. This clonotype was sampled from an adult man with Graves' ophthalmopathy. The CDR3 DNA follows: TGTGCCAGCGTTTGGACAGGGGGCTCAGATACGCAGTATTTT. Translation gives CASVWTGGSDTQYF.